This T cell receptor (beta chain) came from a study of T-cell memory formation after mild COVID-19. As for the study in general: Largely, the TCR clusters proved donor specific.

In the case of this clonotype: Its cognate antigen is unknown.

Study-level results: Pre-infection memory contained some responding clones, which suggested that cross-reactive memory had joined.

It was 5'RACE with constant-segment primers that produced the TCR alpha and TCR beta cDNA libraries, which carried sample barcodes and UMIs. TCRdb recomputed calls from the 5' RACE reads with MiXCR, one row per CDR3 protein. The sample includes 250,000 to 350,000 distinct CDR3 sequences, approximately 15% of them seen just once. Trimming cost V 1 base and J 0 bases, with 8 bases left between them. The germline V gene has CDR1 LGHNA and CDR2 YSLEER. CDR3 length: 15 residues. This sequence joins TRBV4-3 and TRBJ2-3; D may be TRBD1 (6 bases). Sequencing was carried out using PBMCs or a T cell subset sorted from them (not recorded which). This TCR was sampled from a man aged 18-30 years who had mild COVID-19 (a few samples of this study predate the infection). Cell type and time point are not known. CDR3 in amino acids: CASSQGTDSTDTQYF. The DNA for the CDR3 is TGCGCCAGCAGCCAAGGGACAGACAGCACAGATACGCAGTATTTT.